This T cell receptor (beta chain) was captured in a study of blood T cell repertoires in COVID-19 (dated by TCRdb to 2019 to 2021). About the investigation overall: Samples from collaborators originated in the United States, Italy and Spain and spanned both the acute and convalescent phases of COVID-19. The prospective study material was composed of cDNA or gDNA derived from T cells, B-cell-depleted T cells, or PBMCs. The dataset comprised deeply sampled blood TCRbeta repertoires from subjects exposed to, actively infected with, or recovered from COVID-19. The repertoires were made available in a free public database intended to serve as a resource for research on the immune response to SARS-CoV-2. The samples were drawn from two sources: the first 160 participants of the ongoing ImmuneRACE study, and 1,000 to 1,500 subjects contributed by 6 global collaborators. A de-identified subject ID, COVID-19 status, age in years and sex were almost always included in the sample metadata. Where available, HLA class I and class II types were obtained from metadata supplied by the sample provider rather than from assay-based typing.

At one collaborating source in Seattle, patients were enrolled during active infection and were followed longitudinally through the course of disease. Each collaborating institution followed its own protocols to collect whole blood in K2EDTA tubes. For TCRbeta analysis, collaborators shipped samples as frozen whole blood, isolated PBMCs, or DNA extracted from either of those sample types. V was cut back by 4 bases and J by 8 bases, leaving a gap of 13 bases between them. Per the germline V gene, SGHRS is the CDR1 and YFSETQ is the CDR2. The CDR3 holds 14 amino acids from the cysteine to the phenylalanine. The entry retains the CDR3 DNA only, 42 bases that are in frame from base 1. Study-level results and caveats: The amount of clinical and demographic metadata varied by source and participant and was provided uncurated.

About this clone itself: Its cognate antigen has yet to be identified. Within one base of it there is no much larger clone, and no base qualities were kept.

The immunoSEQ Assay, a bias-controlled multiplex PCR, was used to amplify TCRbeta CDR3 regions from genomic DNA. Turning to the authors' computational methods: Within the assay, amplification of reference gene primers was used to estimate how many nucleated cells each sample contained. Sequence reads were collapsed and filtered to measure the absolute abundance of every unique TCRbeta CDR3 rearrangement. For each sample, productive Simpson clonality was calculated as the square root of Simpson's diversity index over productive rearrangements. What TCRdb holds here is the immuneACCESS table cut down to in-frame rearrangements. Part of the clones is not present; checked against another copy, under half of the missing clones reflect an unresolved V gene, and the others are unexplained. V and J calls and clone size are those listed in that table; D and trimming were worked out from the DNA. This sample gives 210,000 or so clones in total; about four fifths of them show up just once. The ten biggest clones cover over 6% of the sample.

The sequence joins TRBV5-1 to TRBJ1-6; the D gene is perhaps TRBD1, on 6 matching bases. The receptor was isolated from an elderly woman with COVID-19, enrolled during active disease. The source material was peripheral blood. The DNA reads TGCGCCAGCAGCGGGGGCACGAAGGATTCACCCCTCCACTTT. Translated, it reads CASSGGTKDSPLHF.